Below are 29 T cell receptor beta chains sequenced from a single sample in a study of blood T cells in healthy people across ages. Combining a sample-barcoded 5' primer with a J-beta primer mix, a second PCR ran for roughly 7 to 12 cycles. TCRdb redid the calling of the 5' RACE reads with MiXCR, one entry per CDR3 protein. The table has some 920,000 distinct CDR3 sequences, roughly 50% seen once. What was sequenced was blood. The receptors shown here come from a woman aged 55-69 years in good health.

This sequence joins TRBV5-6 and TRBJ2-3, with TRBD2 matching over 8 bases. V shed 3 bases, J shed 1 base, and the junction held 4 bases outside the gene matches. This CDR3 has 15 amino acids. CDR1 and CDR2 (germline): SGHDT, YYEEEE. CDR3 nucleotides: TGTGCCAGCAGCTCGCTGGGACTAGGCACAGATACGCAGTATTTT. Translating it yields CASSSLGLGTDTQYF.

V usage is TRBV20-1 and J usage is TRBJ1-6, with unresolved D. CDR3 length equals 13 residues. The germline V gene encodes CDR1 DFQATT and CDR2 SNEGSKA (reference sequence). V gave up 5 bases and J gave up 10 bases, with 15 bases separating them. The CDR3, as DNA: TGCAGTGCTGGACTGACCCAAAACTCACCCCTCCACTTT. It specifies CSAGLTQNSPLHF.

This clonotype appeared a few times. The rearrangement joins TRBV30 to TRBJ1-2; a possible D gene is TRBD1 (6 bases). V was trimmed by 4 bases and J by 0 bases, leaving 9 bases between them. The CDR3 is made up of 13 amino acids. CDR1 is GTSNPN, CDR2 SVGIG, per germline (reference sequence). The CDR3 here is CAWIAGANYGYTF. The CDR3 DNA is TGTGCCTGGATCGCAGGGGCTAACTATGGCTACACCTTC.

This chain connects TRBV28 to TRBJ1-2; D might be TRBD1 (5 bases). The CDR3 consists of 14 residues. V was shortened by 10 bases and J by 2 bases, with 17 bases between the two germline ends. Germline CDR1 is MDHEN and CDR2 is SYDVKM. CDR3 coding DNA: TGTGCCATTCTCCCGGGGGGAGAGAACTATGGCTACACCTTC. Protein: CAILPGGENYGYTF.

The chain carries TRBV7-2 and TRBJ2-3; D assignment may be TRBD1 or TRBD2 (5 bases each). Looked up from germline, CDR1 is SGHTA and CDR2 is FQGNSA. The CDR3 extends over 14 amino acids. V was shortened by 2 bases and J by 7 bases, with 13 bases between the two germline ends. This CDR3 is CASSLRDPRYTQYF. The CDR3 DNA follows: TGTGCCAGCAGCTTAAGGGACCCGCGATATACGCAGTATTTT.

The chain uses TRBV6-5 and TRBJ2-3, with D perhaps TRBD1 (6 bases). CDR1 is MNHEY, CDR2 SVGAGI, per germline. With 5 bases removed from V and 1 base from J, the gap between germline ends came to 13 bases. The CDR3 has 15 amino acids. In nucleotides, the CDR3 is TGTGCCAGCAGTGCCGGACGGACAGGCACAGATACGCAGTATTTT. Its translation: CASSAGRTGTDTQYF.

This clonotype was counted ten times or more. The chain employs TRBV2 and TRBJ2-5; D assignment may be TRBD1 or TRBD2 (5 bases each). Germline V lookup: CDR1 SNHLY, CDR2 FYNNEI. V dropped 4 bases and J dropped 9 bases, with 15 bases sitting between them. CDR3 length: 13 residues. The CDR3 loop reads CASSGGPFSSQYF. CDR3 DNA sequence: TGTGCCAGCAGTGGGGGACCCTTCAGTTCCCAGTACTTC. Combining the CDR3 with reference TRBV2 and TRBJ2-5 gives the whole variable domain EPEVTQTPSHQVTQMGQEVILRCVPISNHLYFYWYRQILGQKVEFLVSFYNNEISEKSEIFDDQFSVERPDGSNFTLKIRSTKLEDSAMYFCASSGGPFSSQYFGPGTRLLVL.

This clonotype was counted a few times. The rearrangement joins TRBV27 to TRBJ1-4, with TRBD1 identical over 7 bases. The germline gives CDR1 MNHEY, CDR2 SMNVEV (reference sequence). J lost 10 bases, V lost 5 bases, and 16 bases had no gene match. CDR3 length: 16 amino acids. CDR3 nucleotides: TGTGCCAGCAGTATTGCAGGGGGAGGGCCAGGCGGAAAACTGTTTTTT. Protein: CASSIAGGGPGGKLFF.

Concerning this clonotype itself: The junction shows a germline mismatch at one end, possibly a read error. This sequence joins TRBV7-2 and TRBJ2-1; 7 bases align to TRBD1. The CDR3 length is 16 residues. Germline V gives CDR1 SGHTA, CDR2 FQGNSA. The CDR3: CASSPGTARSYNGQFF. CDR3 DNA: TGTGCCAGCAGCCCGGGGACAGCAAGATCCTACAATGGGCAGTTCTTC.

The rearrangement links TRBV11-2 to TRBJ1-2; 11 bases agree with TRBD1. Germline assignment: CDR1 SGHAT and CDR2 FQNNGV. The length of the CDR3 is 15 residues. V was pared by 5 bases and J by 4 bases, with 6 bases of the junction left unmatched. The CDR3 spells CASSLRTGGRYGYTF. The CDR3 nucleotides read TGTGCCAGCAGCCTTCGGACAGGGGGCCGCTATGGCTACACCTTC.

This clonotype was observed at least ten times. The rearrangement links TRBV24-1 to TRBJ1-4; D is undetermined. The V gene lost 5 bases and the J gene lost 4 bases, with 10 bases spanning the gap. The CDR3 is 14 residues long. Germline V gene sequence: CDR1 KGHDR, CDR2 SFDVKD. The CDR3 DNA is TGTGCCACCAGTGCCCACGGGGATAATGAAAAACTGTTTTTT. It specifies CATSAHGDNEKLFF.

The table lists this clonotype with a few counts. This chain uses TRBV2 with TRBJ2-6; a possible D gene is TRBD2 (5 bases). Germline assignment: CDR1 SNHLY and CDR2 FYNNEI. The CDR3 consists of 15 residues. The ends were cut back, 8 bases at V and 2 bases at J, with 13 bases in the middle. CDR3 sequence (DNA): TGTGCCAGCGAGTCTACGGGGACTGGGGCCAACGTCCTGACTTTC. It translates to CASESTGTGANVLTF.

V gene TRBV20-1 combines with J gene TRBJ1-2, with a possible D match to TRBD1 (5 bases). This CDR3 contains 14 residues. V lost 7 bases, J lost 2 bases, and 17 bases lay in between. The germline V gene encodes CDR1 DFQATT and CDR2 SNEGSKA (reference sequence). The CDR3 DNA is TGCAGTGTACCGGTCGGGGGATGGAACTATGGCTACACCTTC. It yields the protein CSVPVGGWNYGYTF.

This chain connects TRBV12-3 or TRBV12-4 to TRBJ2-1; 7 positions match TRBD2. With V trimmed by 3 bases and J by 5 bases, 7 bases remained unmatched. The length of the CDR3 is 15 residues. CDR3 sequence reads: CASSFRERGNNEQFF. The CDR3 coding sequence is TGTGCCAGCAGTTTTAGGGAGCGGGGTAACAATGAGCAGTTCTTC.

As for this clonotype: One end of the junction does not line up with germline, which may come from a read error. The chain combines TRBV5-1 with TRBJ1-4; TRBD1 matches at 9 bases. The CDR3 sequence is 16 residues long. Germline V CDR1 and CDR2: SGHRS, YFSETQ. The CDR3 DNA is TGCGCCAGCAGCTTTCGACCGGAGGACAGGGGTGAAGAACTGTTTTTT. Amino acids: CASSFRPEDRGEELFF.

The CDR3 bases are TGTGCTAGTGGTTTTGATAAAGCGGGATCGGAGACCCAGTACTTC. Its protein product is CASGFDKAGSETQYF. This rearrangement joins TRBV12-5 to TRBJ2-5, with TRBD2 identical over 7 bases. The CDR3 spans 15 residues. The V gene end was trimmed by 3 bases and the J gene end by 5 bases; junction bases not matched to a gene: 9. Germline CDR1 and CDR2: LGHNT and FRNRAP. The variable domain in full, completed from reference TRBV12-5 and TRBJ2-5, reads DARVTQTPRHKVTEMGQEVTMRCQPILGHNTVFWYRQTMMQGLELLAYFRNRAPLDDSGMPKDRFSAEMPDATLATLKIQPSEPRDSAVYFCASGFDKAGSETQYFGPGTRLLVL.

J is TRBJ2-1 and V is TRBV29-1, with TRBD2 matching over 9 bases. The closer fit of TRBJ2-7 to the DNA end suggests the J call may be wrong. CDR1 is SQVTM, CDR2 ANQGSEA, per germline. The CDR3 contains 14 residues. The CDR3 here is CSVGVAGVVNEQYF. The CDR3, as DNA: TGCAGCGTTGGTGTAGCGGGAGTCGTCAATGAGCAGTACTTC.

The V call is TRBV29-1, the J call TRBJ2-1, with 8 bases identical to TRBD2. Gene TRBJ2-7 matches the end of the DNA better, so the J call may be wrong. The CDR3 consists of 15 residues. Germline CDR1 SQVTM, CDR2 ANQGSEA. As DNA, the CDR3 is TGCAGCGTCTCCACTAGCGGCCTATCCTACAATGAGCAGTACTTC. This codes for CSVSTSGLSYNEQYF.

The chain carries TRBV4-1 and TRBJ2-5, with D unresolved. With the DNA end fitting TRBJ2-7 better, the J assignment may be wrong. This CDR3 is 15 amino acids long. Germline V gene lookup returns CDR1 MGHRA and CDR2 YSYEKL. CDR3 region: CASSQQLVTASEQYF. The CDR3, as DNA: TGCGCCAGCAGCCAACAGCTAGTAACGGCTAGCGAGCAGTACTTC.

The chain uses TRBV12-3 or TRBV12-4 and TRBJ1-4; 7 bases are shared with TRBD1. V trimming: 5 bases; J trimming: 7 bases; junction bases outside the gene matches: 10. The CDR3 sequence is 15 residues long. Here the CDR3 DNA reads TGTGCCAGCAGTCTAAGACAGGGAAGGGGTGAAAAACTGTTTTTT. Translating it yields CASSLRQGRGEKLFF.

Only a few counts were recorded for this clonotype. CDR3 DNA sequence: TGCAGCGTTGAAGGACAGGTGCAGGGAGTGGAGCAGTTCTTC. Translation: CSVEGQVQGVEQFF. The chain recombines TRBV29-1 with TRBJ2-1, with a weak D call TRBD1 (6 bases). V was cut by 1 base and J by 10 bases, with 17 bases left in between. Germline-derived CDR1 and CDR2 are SQVTM and ANQGSEA. The CDR3 runs 14 residues.

The chain joins TRBV6-1 to TRBJ1-6; the D gene is possibly TRBD1 (6 bases). The CDR3 has 16 residues. The V gene lost 3 bases and the J gene lost 8 bases, with 17 bases spanning the gap. Germline V CDR1 and CDR2: MNHNS, SASEGT. The CDR3 is CASSDVGAVLYSPLHF. CDR3 nucleotides: TGTGCCAGCAGTGACGTGGGGGCCGTCCTCTATTCACCCCTCCACTTT.

The chain joins TRBV18 to TRBJ2-3; D not resolved. The germline V gene encodes CDR1 KGHSH and CDR2 LQKENI. With 1 base removed from V and 6 bases from J, the gap between germline ends came to 17 bases. The CDR3 runs to 16 residues. CDR3 DNA: TGTGCCAGCTCACCACGGACGCTCGCCGCCGGCGATACGCAGTATTTT. This encodes CASSPRTLAAGDTQYF. Full variable domain (missing parts from reference TRBV18 and TRBJ2-3): NAGVMQNPRHLVRRRGQEARLRCSPMKGHSHVYWYRQLPEEGLKFMVYLQKENIIDESGMPKERFSAEFPKEGPSILRIQQVVRGDSAAYFCASSPRTLAAGDTQYFGPGTRLTVL.

This clonotype has ten or more counts. The chain has TRBV29-1 and TRBJ2-3, with 7 bases identical to TRBD1. After removal of 4 bases from V and 3 bases from J, the junction contained 4 bases not matched to a gene. The CDR3 totals 13 residues. Germline-derived CDR1 and CDR2 are SQVTM and ANQGSEA. The CDR3 sequence is CSVVEQGTDTQYF. CDR3 nucleotide sequence: TGCAGCGTTGTTGAACAGGGGACAGATACGCAGTATTTT.

This chain connects TRBV20-1 to TRBJ2-7, with 10 bases that match TRBD2. With V trimmed by 3 bases and J by 7 bases, 15 bases remained unmatched. Germline CDR1 and CDR2: DFQATT and SNEGSKA (reference sequence). The CDR3 consists of 16 residues. The CDR3 DNA reads TGCAGTGCTAGGGGCTCTGCTAGCGGGAGTCAGGAGGAGCAGTACTTC. Translation gives CSARGSASGSQEEQYF.

As regards this clonotype: A junction end diverges from the germline sequence, so it may reflect a read error. The J gene is TRBJ2-3, the V gene TRBV28, with 8 bases fitting TRBD1. CDR3 size: 16 residues. Germline-derived CDR1 and CDR2 are MDHEN and SYDVKM. In nucleotides, the CDR3 is TGTGCCAGCAGTCACATGACAGGGGTGGACACAGGTACGCAGTATTTT. It encodes CASSHMTGVDTGTQYF.

This clonotype was seen more than once but under ten times. V and J are TRBV7-2 and TRBJ2-1; D is unresolved. V dropped 4 bases and J dropped 8 bases, with 12 bases sitting between them. Looked up from germline, CDR1 is SGHTA and CDR2 is FQGNSA. This CDR3 region has 13 residues. CDR3 coding DNA: TGTGCCAGCAGCTCCTACGACCCCCATGAGCAGTTCTTC. This sequence encodes CASSSYDPHEQFF.

This clonotype showed up just a few times. This chain links TRBV6-5 with TRBJ2-7; D is unresolved. V was pared by 6 bases and J by 0 bases, with 15 bases between. The CDR3 has 15 residues. Germline V gene lookup returns CDR1 MNHEY and CDR2 SVGAGI. The CDR3 here is CASRPDFASSYEQYF. CDR3 nucleotide sequence: TGTGCCAGCAGACCTGACTTCGCTAGCTCCTACGAGCAGTACTTC.

The chain is built from TRBV21-1 and TRBJ2-5; the DNA was not compared with TRBD2, the D call given in the table. TRBV21-1 is annotated as a pseudogene. The CDR3 sequence is 13 residues long. Here the CDR3 reads CASSKEEGETQYF. CDR3 nucleotide sequence: TGTGCCAGCAGCAAAGAGGAGGGGGAGACCCAGTACTTC.